The 23 T cell receptor beta chains listed next were all sequenced from one sample in a study of T cells after yellow fever vaccination. TCRdb itself ran the 5' RACE reads through MiXCR, one entry per CDR3 protein. This repertoire shows 500,000 to 650,000 distinct CDR3 sequences, about a sixth found once; its top ten account for around 16%. The sequenced sample was PBMCs, obtained less than 6 days after the first yellow fever vaccination. The receptors were sampled from a young man who received the YFV17D yellow fever vaccine.

This clonotype was seen a handful of times. The rearrangement joins TRBV12-3 or TRBV12-4 to TRBJ2-3, with D possibly TRBD2 on 6 matching bases. The CDR3 totals 15 residues. V lost 6 bases to trimming and J lost 3 bases, with 16 bases between them. The CDR3 protein is CASSPLSRGTDTQYF. The CDR3 DNA follows: TGTGCCAGCAGCCCTTTGTCACGGGGGACAGATACGCAGTATTTT.

The chain links TRBV7-9 to TRBJ1-1, with D unclear. The V gene lost 3 bases and the J gene lost 2 bases, with 10 bases spanning the gap. From germline, CDR1 is SEHNR and CDR2 FQNEAQ (reference sequence). The CDR3 contains 14 residues. CDR3 nucleotide sequence: TGTGCCAGCAGCTTCGAGACGGTAAACACTGAAGCTTTCTTT. The encoded protein is CASSFETVNTEAFF.

The V call is TRBV28, the J call TRBJ2-1; no reliable D call. The CDR3 consists of 15 residues. Between the trimmed V and J ends, which lost 6 bases and 0 bases, there was a span of 12 bases. From germline, CDR1 is MDHEN and CDR2 SYDVKM. The chain's CDR3 is CASRVVLSSYNEQFF. The CDR3 bases are TGTGCCAGCAGAGTTGTTTTGAGCTCCTACAATGAGCAGTTCTTC.

This clonotype came up a few times. The V call is TRBV7-9, the J call TRBJ1-5, with D tentatively TRBD1 (6 bases). Germline loops: CDR1 SEHNR, CDR2 FQNEAQ (reference sequence). Trimming pared 3 bases from V and 1 base from J, leaving 10 bases between. The CDR3 length is 15 residues. The CDR3 region is CASSFQGPSNQPQHF. CDR3 DNA sequence: TGTGCCAGCAGCTTTCAGGGGCCGAGCAATCAGCCCCAGCATTTT.

The V call is TRBV7-3, the J call TRBJ2-1; D unclear. The CDR3 consists of 13 residues. With 5 bases removed from V and 8 bases from J, the gap between germline ends came to 13 bases. Germline assignment: CDR1 SGHTA and CDR2 FQGTGA. The CDR3 region is CASSISSLDEQFF. The CDR3 DNA sequence: TGTGCCAGCAGCATTAGCTCATTGGATGAGCAGTTCTTC.

This clonotype was counted once. This chain connects TRBV9 to TRBJ1-6; a weak D match, TRBD1 (5 bases). Deletions cut 4 bases from V and 9 bases from J, with 17 bases between. Germline assignment: CDR1 SGDLS and CDR2 YYNGEE. The CDR3 runs 15 residues. CDR3 DNA: TGTGCCAGCAGCTCACGGGGCACGATCAGTTCACCCCTCCACTTT. The encoded protein is CASSSRGTISSPLHF.

This clonotype was counted a few times. The gene calls are TRBV5-1 and TRBJ1-3; tentative D call: TRBD1 (6 bases). Germline lookup yields CDR1 SGHRS and CDR2 YFSETQ. The CDR3 has 14 amino acids. The germline V and J ends were trimmed by 7 bases and 0 bases, with 11 bases remaining between them. CDR3 DNA: TGCGCCAGCTGCCCGGACAGCTCTGGAAACACCATATATTTT. Encoded protein: CASCPDSSGNTIYF.

This clonotype was observed a few times. J is TRBJ1-6 and V is TRBV12-3 or TRBV12-4; D is uncertain. The CDR3 length is 14 residues. V was trimmed by 6 bases and J by 10 bases, leaving 16 bases between them. CDR3 nucleotides: TGTGCCAGCAGGCCCAGGTGGGGAAACTCACCCCTCCACTTT. It is translated as CASRPRWGNSPLHF.

This clonotype came up a few times. This sequence joins TRBV29-1 and TRBJ1-4; D not certain. The V end was cut by 1 base, the J end by 4 bases, with 7 bases between. Germline assignment: CDR1 SQVTM and CDR2 ANQGSEA. CDR3 length: 13 residues. CDR3 sequence (DNA): TGCAGCGTTGAAGGCCAGGTTAATGAAAAACTGTTTTTT. This codes for CSVEGQVNEKLFF.

This chain joins TRBV5-1 and TRBJ2-2; no clear D gene. Germline loops: CDR1 SGHRS, CDR2 YFSETQ. This CDR3 is built from 14 residues. V lost 0 bases to trimming and J lost 7 bases, with 10 bases between them. The CDR3 sequence is CASSLAQAGGELFF. The CDR3 DNA reads as TGCGCCAGCAGCTTGGCTCAGGCTGGCGGGGAGCTGTTTTTT.

This clonotype was counted between two and nine times. CDR3 region: CATSDPGGSAGELFF. In nucleotides, the CDR3 is TGTGCCACCAGTGATCCAGGGGGCTCAGCCGGGGAGCTGTTTTTT. The chain uses TRBV24-1 and TRBJ2-2, with 8 bases identical to TRBD1. Germline-derived CDR1 and CDR2 are KGHDR and SFDVKD. CDR3 length: 15 residues. With 3 bases clipped from V and 6 bases from J, the junction kept 5 bases outside the gene matches.

The V and J genes are TRBV7-9 and TRBJ2-5; 8 bases map to TRBD2. The V and J ends lost 6 bases and 4 bases, in that order; junction bases with no gene match: 7. In germline, CDR1 is SEHNR, CDR2 FQNEAQ (reference sequence). The CDR3 has 14 amino acids. The CDR3 region is CASSDAGGTETQYF. CDR3 coding DNA: TGTGCCAGCAGTGACGCGGGGGGAACAGAGACCCAGTACTTC.

The chain carries TRBV6-1 and TRBJ1-1; no firm D call. The CDR3 is 15 residues long. The germline V gene encodes CDR1 MNHNS and CDR2 SASEGT. V lost 6 bases and J 1 base, leaving 15 bases between the germline ends. DNA for the CDR3: TGTGCCAGCAGCCCTCCGAGACTAGGGAACACTGAAGCTTTCTTT. It is translated as CASSPPRLGNTEAFF.

The chain combines TRBV27 with TRBJ1-2; weak D call: TRBD1 (5 bases). V was trimmed by 2 bases and J by 2 bases, leaving 12 bases between them. The CDR3 spans 15 residues. The germline CDR1 and CDR2 sequences are MNHEY and SMNVEV (reference sequence). Here the CDR3 reads CASSLMLGGNYGYTF. The CDR3 DNA reads TGTGCCAGCAGTTTAATGCTGGGGGGAAACTATGGCTACACCTTC.

This clonotype was counted between two and nine times. The CDR3 DNA reads as TGTGCCAGCAGTCCACAGGGTCCCAAAAACATTCAGTACTTC. Amino acid sequence: CASSPQGPKNIQYF. V and J are TRBV27 and TRBJ2-4; tentatively, D is TRBD1 (6 bases). Germline loops: CDR1 MNHEY, CDR2 SMNVEV (reference sequence). V lost 5 bases to trimming and J lost 2 bases, with 10 bases between them. The length of the CDR3 is 14 residues.

This clonotype has only a few counts. The chain employs TRBV20-1 and TRBJ1-1; tentatively, D is TRBD1 (5 bases). The CDR3 sequence is 13 residues long. The germline CDR1 and CDR2 sequences are DFQATT and SNEGSKA (reference sequence). Trimming cost V 0 bases and J 5 bases, with 10 bases left between them. The CDR3 region is CSARDSRGTEAFF. CDR3 in DNA: TGCAGTGCTAGAGATAGCCGGGGGACTGAAGCTTTCTTT.

The chain is built from TRBV20-1 and TRBJ1-5; possibly TRBD1 for D (5 bases). Trimming took 6 bases from V and 6 from J, leaving 21 bases between them. This CDR3 contains 15 residues. Germline V gene lookup returns CDR1 DFQATT and CDR2 SNEGSKA (reference sequence). Here the CDR3 reads CSAPAEGVESQPQHF. The CDR3 region has the DNA TGCAGTGCCCCAGCGGAAGGGGTGGAGAGTCAGCCCCAGCATTTT.

The chain carries TRBV7-2 and TRBJ2-7; D is perhaps TRBD1 (5 bases). This CDR3 spans 15 amino acids. V was clipped by 4 bases and J by 6 bases, with 19 bases between them. Looked up from germline, CDR1 is SGHTA and CDR2 is FQGNSA. CDR3: CASSSLTALLSEQYF. CDR3 nucleotide sequence: TGTGCCAGCAGCTCCTTGACAGCCCTTTTATCCGAGCAGTACTTC. Complete variable domain (other parts from reference TRBV7-2 and TRBJ2-7): GAGVSQSPSNKVTEKGKDVELRCDPISGHTALYWYRQSLGQGLEFLIYFQGNSAPDKSGLPSDRFSAERTGGSVSTLTIQRTQQEDSAVYLCASSSLTALLSEQYFGPGTRLTVT.

This rearrangement joins TRBV6-1 to TRBJ2-2; no firm D call. The germline V gene has CDR1 MNHNS and CDR2 SASEGT. The CDR3 runs to 15 residues. V was trimmed by 4 bases and J by 7 bases, leaving 16 bases between them. CDR3 sequence: CASSGPGPTSGELFF. The CDR3 nucleotides read TGTGCCAGCAGTGGTCCCGGGCCTACGAGCGGGGAGCTGTTTTTT.

This clonotype came up a few times. The rearrangement joins TRBV9 to TRBJ2-7, with 10 bases lining up with TRBD2. With V trimmed by 4 bases and J by 4 bases, 11 bases remained unmatched. The CDR3 spans 16 residues. Germline V gene lookup returns CDR1 SGDLS and CDR2 YYNGEE. CDR3 amino acids: CASSYLAGATFYEQYF. The CDR3 DNA is TGTGCCAGCAGCTATCTAGCGGGGGCAACTTTTTACGAGCAGTACTTC.

This clonotype came up a few times. V gene TRBV5-4 combines with J gene TRBJ2-1; possible D gene TRBD1, 6 bases. The V end lost 4 bases, the J end lost 0 bases, and 11 bases lay between the germline ends. Germline CDR1 SGHNT, CDR2 YYREEE (reference sequence). This CDR3 is 15 amino acids long. CDR3 nucleotide sequence: TGTGCCAGCAGCAACGGACAGTTCTCCTACAATGAGCAGTTCTTC. Translated: CASSNGQFSYNEQFF.

The chain is built from TRBV28 and TRBJ2-3; 11 positions agree with TRBD1. The CDR3 totals 15 residues. Trimming took 7 bases from V and 2 from J; bases not matched to a gene: 5. CDR1 and CDR2 (germline): MDHEN, SYDVKM. As DNA, the CDR3 is TGTGCCAGCAACCTGGGACAGGGGGTCACAGATACGCAGTATTTT. Amino acids: CASNLGQGVTDTQYF. Together with reference TRBV28 and TRBJ2-3, the CDR3 gives the full variable domain: DVKVTQSSRYLVKRTGEKVFLECVQDMDHENMFWYRQDPGLGLRLIYFSYDVKMKEKGDIPEGYSVSREKKERFSLILESASTNQTSMYLCASNLGQGVTDTQYFGPGTRLTVL.

J is TRBJ2-7 and V is TRBV20-1, with D perhaps matching TRBD1 or TRBD2 (5 bases each). This CDR3 region has 13 residues. The germline CDR1 and CDR2 sequences are DFQATT and SNEGSKA (reference sequence). V lost 1 base, J lost 4 bases, and 11 bases lay in between. The DNA for the CDR3 is TGCAGTGCTAGAGGTCCGGGGCCGTACGAGCAGTACTTC. Residues: CSARGPGPYEQYF.